This TCR beta chain was recorded in a study of blood T cell repertoires in COVID-19. Study overall: From T cells, B-cell-depleted T cells, or PBMCs came the material, which was cDNA or gDNA.

The method was immunoSEQ multiplex PCR; TCRdb's version includes in-frame clones alone and lacks a portion of them. This sample yields 130,000 or so clones, of which 80% to 90% are seen a single time; approximately 27% belongs to the top ten. The CDR3 consists of 16 residues. The V gene is TRBV21-1, the J gene TRBJ2-3; the table's D call, TRBD2, was not checked against the DNA. TRBV21-1 is recorded as a pseudogene. The source of this sequence is a man in his 70s with active or convalescent COVID-19. The material sequenced was peripheral blood. CDR3 residues: CASSVGLAGGLDTQYF. In DNA, the CDR3 is TGTGCCAGCAGCGTCGGACTAGCGGGAGGGCTGGATACGCAGTATTTT.